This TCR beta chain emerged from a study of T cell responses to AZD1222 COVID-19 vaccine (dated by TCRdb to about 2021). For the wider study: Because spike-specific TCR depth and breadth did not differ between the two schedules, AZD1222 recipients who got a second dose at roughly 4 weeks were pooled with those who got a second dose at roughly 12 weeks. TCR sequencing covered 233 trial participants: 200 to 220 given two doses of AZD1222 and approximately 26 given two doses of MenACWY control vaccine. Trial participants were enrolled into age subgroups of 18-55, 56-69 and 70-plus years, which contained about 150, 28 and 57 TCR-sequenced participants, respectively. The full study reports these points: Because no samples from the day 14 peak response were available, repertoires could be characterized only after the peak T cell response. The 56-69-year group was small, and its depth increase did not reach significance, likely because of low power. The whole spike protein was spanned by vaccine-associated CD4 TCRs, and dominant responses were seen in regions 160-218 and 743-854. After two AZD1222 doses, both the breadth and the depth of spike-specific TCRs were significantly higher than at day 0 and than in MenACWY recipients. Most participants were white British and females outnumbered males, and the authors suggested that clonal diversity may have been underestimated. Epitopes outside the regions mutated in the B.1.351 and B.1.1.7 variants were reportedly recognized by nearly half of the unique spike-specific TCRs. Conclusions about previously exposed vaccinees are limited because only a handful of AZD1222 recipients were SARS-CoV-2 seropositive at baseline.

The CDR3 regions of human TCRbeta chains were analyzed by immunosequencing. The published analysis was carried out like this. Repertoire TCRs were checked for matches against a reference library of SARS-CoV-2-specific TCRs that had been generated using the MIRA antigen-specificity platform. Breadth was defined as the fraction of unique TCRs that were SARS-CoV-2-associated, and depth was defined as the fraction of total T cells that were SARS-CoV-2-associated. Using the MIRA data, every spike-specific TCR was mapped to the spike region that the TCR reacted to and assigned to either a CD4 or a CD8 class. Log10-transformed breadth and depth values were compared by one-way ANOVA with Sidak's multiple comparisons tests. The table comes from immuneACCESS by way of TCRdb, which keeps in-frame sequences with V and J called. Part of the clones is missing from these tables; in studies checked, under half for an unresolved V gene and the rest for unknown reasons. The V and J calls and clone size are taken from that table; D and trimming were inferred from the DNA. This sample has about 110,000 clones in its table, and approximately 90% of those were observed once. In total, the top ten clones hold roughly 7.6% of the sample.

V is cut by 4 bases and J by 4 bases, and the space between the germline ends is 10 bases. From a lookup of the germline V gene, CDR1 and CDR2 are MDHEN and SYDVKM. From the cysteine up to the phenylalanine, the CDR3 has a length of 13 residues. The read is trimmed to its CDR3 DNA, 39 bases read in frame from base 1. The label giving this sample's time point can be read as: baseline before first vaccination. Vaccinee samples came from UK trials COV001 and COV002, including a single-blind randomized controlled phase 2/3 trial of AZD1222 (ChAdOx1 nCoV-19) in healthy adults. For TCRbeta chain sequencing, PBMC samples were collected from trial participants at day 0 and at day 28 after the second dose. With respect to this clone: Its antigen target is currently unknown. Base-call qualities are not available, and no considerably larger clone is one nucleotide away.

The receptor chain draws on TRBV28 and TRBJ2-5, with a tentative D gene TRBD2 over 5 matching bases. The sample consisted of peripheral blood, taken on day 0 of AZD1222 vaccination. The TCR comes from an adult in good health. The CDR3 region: CASSSWRTETQYF. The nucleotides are TGTGCCAGCAGTTCCTGGAGGACAGAGACCCAGTACTTC.